These 29 T cell receptor beta chains share one sample of origin, sequenced in a study of blood T cell repertoires in COVID-19. Method: immunoSEQ multiplex PCR; TCRdb's copy keeps in-frame clones and lacks some. The table shows under 200,000 clones, with approximately 87% occurring only once. The material sequenced was peripheral blood. Every receptor here comes from a man aged 35-49 years with active or convalescent COVID-19.

The chain uses TRBV4-2 and TRBJ2-7; D ambiguous. This CDR3 is built from 15 residues. Germline lookup yields CDR1 LGHNA and CDR2 YNFKEQ. Between the trimmed V and J ends, which lost 0 bases and 6 bases, there was a span of 15 bases. CDR3 nucleotides: TGTGCCAGCAGCCAAGATCTGGCCAGCTCGGGCGAGCAGTACTTC. This gives the protein CASSQDLASSGEQYF.

The chain employs TRBV19 and TRBJ1-5; D not resolved. Trimming removed 1 base at V and 5 bases at J, with 24 bases between. Germline V gene lookup returns CDR1 LNHDA and CDR2 SQIVND (reference sequence). This CDR3 region has 19 residues. In nucleotides, the CDR3 is TGTGCCAGTAGTATAGGGGTGTGGGCAGGCCAACGGTTATATCAGCCCCAGCATTTT. Translation gives CASSIGVWAGQRLYQPQHF.

Only one count was recorded for this clone. The chain links TRBV4-1 to TRBJ1-2; 9 nucleotides agree with TRBD1. The germline V gene encodes CDR1 MGHRA and CDR2 YSYEKL. Unmatched junction bases numbered 5, after V lost 0 bases and J lost 6 bases. CDR3 size: 15 residues. The CDR3 nucleotides are TGCGCCAGCAGCCAAGACGGGACAGGGATACATGGCTACACCTTC. Translated: CASSQDGTGIHGYTF.

The chain employs TRBV6-5 and TRBJ1-2, with D uncertain. Germline V CDR1 and CDR2: MNHEY, SVGAGI. The CDR3 runs 14 residues. The V end was cut by 5 bases, the J end by 0 bases, with 10 bases between. The CDR3 DNA follows: TGTGCCAGCAGTCTGACACCTACTAACTATGGCTACACCTTC. Translating it yields CASSLTPTNYGYTF.

V and J are TRBV7-2 and TRBJ1-3, with a possible D match to TRBD1 (6 bases). V lost 5 bases and J lost 4, with 15 bases in between. The CDR3 has 15 amino acids. Looked up from germline, CDR1 is SGHTA and CDR2 is FQGNSA. The chain's CDR3 is CASSLTGSAGNTIYF. The CDR3 DNA sequence: TGTGCCAGCAGCCTCACAGGGTCGGCAGGAAACACCATATATTTT.

This rearrangement joins TRBV19 to TRBJ2-1, with TRBD1 as a possible D gene (6 bases). The ends were cut back, 7 bases at V and 8 bases at J, with 15 bases in the middle. This CDR3 is 13 amino acids long. CDR1 LNHDA and CDR2 SQIVND come from the germline V gene (reference sequence). The CDR3 reads CASIRGIRDEQFF. CDR3 nucleotide sequence: TGTGCCAGTATCAGGGGAATCAGAGATGAGCAGTTCTTC.

This rearrangement joins TRBV6-1 to TRBJ2-2; weak D call: TRBD1 (5 bases). Trimming cost V 6 bases and J 1 base, with 12 bases left between them. The germline CDR1 and CDR2 sequences are MNHNS and SASEGT. The CDR3 runs to 15 residues. CDR3 in amino acids: CASSRDGQNTGELFF. The DNA of the CDR3 is TGTGCCAGCAGCCGAGACGGACAGAACACCGGGGAGCTGTTTTTT.

The V gene is TRBV24-1, the J gene TRBJ2-5; TRBD1 aligns across 10 bases. The junction had 8 bases not matched to a gene; V was cut back by 4 bases and J by 4 bases. The germline CDR1 and CDR2 sequences are KGHDR and SFDVKD. This CDR3 is built from 16 residues. The chain's CDR3 is CATSDTRTGGAETQYF. The CDR3 region has the DNA TGTGCCACCAGTGACACCCGGACAGGGGGAGCAGAGACCCAGTACTTC.

V usage is TRBV7-6 and J usage is TRBJ2-1; the match to TRBD1 covers 8 bases. The CDR3 has 16 residues. The germline CDR1 and CDR2 sequences are SGHVS and FNYEAQ. The V gene end was trimmed by 0 bases and the J gene end by 6 bases; junction bases not matched to a gene: 7. The chain's CDR3 is CASSLARTGLVNEQFF. CDR3 nucleotide sequence: TGTGCCAGCAGCTTAGCGAGGACAGGGCTTGTCAATGAGCAGTTCTTC.

The J gene is TRBJ2-3, the V gene TRBV29-1, with a tentative D call TRBD2 (5 bases). CDR1 is SQVTM, CDR2 ANQGSEA, per germline. Trimming took 3 bases from V and 4 from J, leaving 5 bases between them. This CDR3 spans 11 amino acids. CDR3 region: CSVEEADTQYF. The DNA for the CDR3 is TGCAGCGTTGAGGAGGCAGATACGCAGTATTTT.

This chain uses TRBV2 with TRBJ1-4; 7 nucleotides align to TRBD1. Losses at the gene ends were 7 bases for V and 5 bases for J; bases not matched to a gene: 10. CDR1 SNHLY and CDR2 FYNNEI come from the germline V gene. This CDR3 has 15 residues. The CDR3 region is CASIRGGQRNEKLFF. CDR3 in DNA: TGTGCCAGCATACGTGGGGGACAGCGAAATGAAAAACTGTTTTTT.

The CDR3 reads CASSFLPGNEQFF. The CDR3 nucleotides read TGTGCCAGCAGCTTTCTGCCGGGAAATGAGCAGTTCTTC. The V and J genes are TRBV7-3 and TRBJ2-1; D might be TRBD2 (5 bases). CDR3 length: 13 residues. With 3 bases removed from V and 7 bases from J, the gap between germline ends came to 10 bases. Germline V gene sequence: CDR1 SGHTA, CDR2 FQGTGA.

The V and J genes are TRBV7-6 and TRBJ2-3; perhaps TRBD2 as D (7 bases). CDR3 length: 16 amino acids. Germline V gene lookup returns CDR1 SGHVS and CDR2 FNYEAQ. Trimming left V 1 base short and J 4 bases short, with 15 bases between. DNA for the CDR3: TGTGCCAGCAGCTTAGAGGGGGGGCTAGCGGCAGATACGCAGTATTTT. Protein product: CASSLEGGLAADTQYF.

This clone has only a few counts. The rearrangement joins TRBV27 to TRBJ2-2, with 13 bases aligning to TRBD2. The CDR3 extends over 15 amino acids. V was clipped by 6 bases and J by 6 bases; unmatched bases: 4. The germline gives CDR1 MNHEY, CDR2 SMNVEV (reference sequence). CDR3 protein: CASRTSGGAAGELFF. The CDR3 DNA reads TGTGCCAGCAGAACTAGCGGGGGGGCCGCCGGGGAGCTGTTTTTT.

The rearrangement uses TRBV9 and TRBJ2-5; D possibly corresponds to TRBD2 (5 bases). Trimming shortened V by 4 bases and J by 3 bases, and 10 bases separated the two germline ends. CDR1 and CDR2 from the germline V gene are SGDLS and YYNGEE. The CDR3 loop spans 13 amino acids. The CDR3 coding sequence is TGTGCCAGCAGCCCGGCAGCGGAAGAGACCCAGTACTTC. Protein product: CASSPAAEETQYF.

The chain joins TRBV7-2 to TRBJ1-6; the D gene is possibly TRBD1 (5 bases). CDR1 is SGHTA, CDR2 FQGNSA, per germline. V shed 4 bases and J shed 6 bases, with 13 bases lying between them. The CDR3 is made up of 15 amino acids. CDR3 protein: CASSSSVGGNSPLHF. The CDR3 region has the DNA TGTGCCAGCAGCTCCTCAGTGGGGGGTAATTCACCCCTCCACTTT.

The chain is built from TRBV3-1 (or the pseudogene TRBV3-2) and TRBJ1-3, with 10 bases identical to TRBD1. CDR1 and CDR2 (germline): LGHDT, YNNKEL (reference sequence). CDR3 length: 20 amino acids. Trimming at V came to 2 bases and at J to 0 bases, leaving 13 bases not matched to a gene. The CDR3 DNA follows: TGTGCCAGCAGCCAACCTCGAAGGGACAGGGGCTACTACTCTGGAAACACCATATATTTT. Protein: CASSQPRRDRGYYSGNTIYF.

The chain recombines TRBV10-3 with TRBJ1-4; 10 bases match TRBD1. The germline V gene has CDR1 ENHRY and CDR2 SYGVKD. After removal of 3 bases from V and 6 bases from J, the junction contained 4 bases not matched to a gene. The CDR3 is 15 amino acids. CDR3 in DNA: TGTGCCATCAGTGAATCCGGGACAGGGGATGAAAAACTGTTTTTT. It encodes CAISESGTGDEKLFF.

This clone was seen a few times. One junction end disagrees with the germline gene, perhaps due to a read error. This chain links TRBV19 with TRBJ1-2; perhaps TRBD1 as D (5 bases). CDR3 length equals 15 residues. CDR1 and CDR2 (germline): LNHDA, SQIVND (reference sequence). CDR3 loop: CASSIRGGNNHGYTF. CDR3 coding DNA: TGTGCCAGTAGTATAAGGGGCGGCAATAACCATGGCTACACCTTC. Together with reference TRBV19 and TRBJ1-2, the CDR3 gives the full variable domain: DGGITQSPKYLFRKEGQNVTLSCEQNLNHDAMYWYRQDPGQGLRLIYYSQIVNDFQKGDIAEGYSVSREKKESFPLTVTSAQKNPTAFYLCASSIRGGNNHGYTFGSGTRLTVV.

This clone was counted a single time. The chain has TRBV13 and TRBJ2-7; possibly TRBD1 for D (5 bases). Between the trimmed V and J ends, which lost 5 bases and 5 bases, there was a span of 13 bases. The CDR3 runs 13 residues. Germline CDR1 PRHDT, CDR2 FYEKMQ (reference sequence). The CDR3 sequence is CASSRQYVDEQYF. In nucleotides, the CDR3 is TGTGCCAGCAGCCGACAGTATGTCGACGAGCAGTACTTC.

The rearrangement links TRBV12-5 to TRBJ2-7; 9 bases fit TRBD1. Germline V gene data show CDR1 as LGHNT and CDR2 as FRNRAP. V dropped 11 bases and J dropped 4; count of bases not matched to a gene: 9. CDR3 length equals 13 residues. The CDR3 reads CASPQGQGYEQYF. DNA for the CDR3: TGTGCTTCCCCCCAAGGACAGGGGTACGAGCAGTACTTC.

This chain uses TRBV5-1 with TRBJ2-3; TRBD1 aligns across 8 bases. This CDR3 region has 16 residues. V dropped 0 bases and J dropped 6; count of bases not matched to a gene: 9. Germline V gene sequence: CDR1 SGHRS, CDR2 YFSETQ. CDR3 residues: CASSLASYRGSDTQYF. For the CDR3, the DNA is TGCGCCAGCAGCTTGGCCTCCTACAGGGGGTCTGATACGCAGTATTTT.

The chain employs TRBV11-2 and TRBJ2-2, with D maybe TRBD2 (6 bases). In germline, CDR1 is SGHAT, CDR2 FQNNGV. Trimming stripped 4 bases from V and 4 bases from J, with 13 bases between. The CDR3 extends over 15 amino acids. DNA of the CDR3: TGTGCCAGCAGCTCGGGACGAGCGGGCACCGGGGAGCTGTTTTTT. As protein: CASSSGRAGTGELFF.

This rearrangement joins TRBV20-1 to TRBJ1-1, with D perhaps TRBD1 (5 bases). Germline CDR1 DFQATT, CDR2 SNEGSKA (reference sequence). V was pared by 3 bases and J by 6 bases, with 11 bases between. This CDR3 is 12 amino acids long. The CDR3, as DNA: TGCAGTGCTAGTGAGGGGAGGGCTGAAGCTTTCTTT. Translation gives CSASEGRAEAFF.

With respect to this clone: A junction boundary mismatches the germline segment, possibly from a read error. The sample holds other DNA sequences that translate to the same CDR3. The chain couples TRBV10-1 to TRBJ2-7; tentatively, D is TRBD1 (5 bases). Germline lookup yields CDR1 WNHNN and CDR2 SYGVQD (reference sequence). The CDR3 is 13 amino acids. CDR3 sequence: CASSESATAEQYF. The CDR3 DNA is TGCGCCAGTAGTGAGTCGGCGACAGCTGAGCAGTACTTC.

This chain joins TRBV6-1 and TRBJ1-5, with no clear D. The CDR3 is made up of 16 amino acids. Trimming pared 0 bases from V and 4 bases from J, leaving 13 bases between. The V gene's germline CDR1 is MNHNS and CDR2 SASEGT. CDR3 nucleotide sequence: TGTGCCAGCAGTGAAGCGCGGGCCGCAAATAATCAGCCCCAGCATTTT. Its protein is CASSEARAANNQPQHF.

This chain connects TRBV5-5 to TRBJ2-7; maybe TRBD1 (6 bases). The CDR3 is 16 residues long. The V gene lost 0 bases and the J gene lost 1 base, with 14 bases spanning the gap. Germline CDR1 is SGHKS and CDR2 is YYEKEE (reference sequence). CDR3 sequence reads: CASSLVGLGASYEQYF. The CDR3 bases are TGTGCCAGCAGCTTGGTGGGTCTGGGGGCATCCTACGAGCAGTACTTC.

The genes are TRBV28 and TRBJ2-7; perhaps TRBD2 as D (5 bases). The germline V and J ends were trimmed by 5 bases and 4 bases, with 18 bases remaining between them. This CDR3 is built from 15 residues. Germline-derived CDR1 and CDR2 are MDHEN and SYDVKM. CDR3 sequence (DNA): TGTGCCAGCAGTCCGCGGGCCACACTAGGTTACGAGCAGTACTTC. Amino acids: CASSPRATLGYEQYF. The full variable domain, with the rest looked up from reference TRBV28 and TRBJ2-7, is DVKVTQSSRYLVKRTGEKVFLECVQDMDHENMFWYRQDPGLGLRLIYFSYDVKMKEKGDIPEGYSVSREKKERFSLILESASTNQTSMYLCASSPRATLGYEQYFGPGTRLTVT.

The chain joins TRBV5-8 to TRBJ2-3, with 10 positions matching TRBD1. J lost 5 bases, V lost 0 bases, and 0 bases had no gene match. The CDR3 totals 14 residues. Per the germline V gene, CDR1 is SGHTS and CDR2 is YDEGEE. CDR3 loop: CASSLGDRGDTQYF. The CDR3 DNA sequence: TGTGCCAGCAGCTTGGGGGACAGGGGAGATACGCAGTATTTT.